The clone carrying this TCR beta chain was seen many times. Antigen: not known. CDR3 length: 12 amino acids. Germline V lookup: CDR1 SEHNR, CDR2 FQNEAQ (reference sequence). Trimming took off 4 bases at V and 7 bases at J, with 7 bases between the two ends. TCRdb processed the 5' RACE reads anew with MiXCR; each CDR3 protein has one entry. This sample has under 20,000 distinct CDR3 sequences, with approximately 5% found just once. This sample was taken from a study of spatial heterogeneity in lung cancer. General study results and limits: Counts of expanded alpha and beta TCRs within tumors tracked the tumor nonsynonymous mutation count.

Described time point: sample taken at primary tumor resection. Unsorted whole RNA of tumor, nontumor lung or frozen PBMC was sequenced. This sequence joins TRBV7-9 and TRBJ2-2; D uncertain. The sequence came from a female donor with early-stage non-small cell lung cancer. The input for sequencing was lung tumor tissue, taken at surgery. The CDR3 DNA sequence: TGTGCCAGCAGCTCGCGTCTCGGGGAGCTGTTTTTT. Its protein is CASSSRLGELFF.